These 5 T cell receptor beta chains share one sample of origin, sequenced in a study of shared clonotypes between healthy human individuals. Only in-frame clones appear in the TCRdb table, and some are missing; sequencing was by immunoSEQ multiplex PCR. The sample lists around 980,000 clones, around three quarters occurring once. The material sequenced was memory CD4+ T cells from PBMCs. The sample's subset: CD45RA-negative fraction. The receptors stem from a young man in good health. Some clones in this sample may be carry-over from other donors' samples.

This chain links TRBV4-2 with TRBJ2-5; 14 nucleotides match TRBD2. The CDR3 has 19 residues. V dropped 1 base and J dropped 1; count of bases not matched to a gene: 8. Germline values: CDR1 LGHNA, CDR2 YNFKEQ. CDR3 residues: CASSQGGTSGSMGQETQYF. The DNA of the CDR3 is TGTGCCAGCAGCCAAGGCGGGACTAGCGGGAGTATGGGCCAAGAGACCCAGTACTTC.

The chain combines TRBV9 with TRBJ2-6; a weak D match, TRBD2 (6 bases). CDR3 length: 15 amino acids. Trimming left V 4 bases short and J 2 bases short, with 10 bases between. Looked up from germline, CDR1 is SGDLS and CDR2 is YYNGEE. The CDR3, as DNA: TGTGCCAGCAGCTCTACGGGGGCTGGGGCCAACGTCCTGACTTTC. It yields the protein CASSSTGAGANVLTF.

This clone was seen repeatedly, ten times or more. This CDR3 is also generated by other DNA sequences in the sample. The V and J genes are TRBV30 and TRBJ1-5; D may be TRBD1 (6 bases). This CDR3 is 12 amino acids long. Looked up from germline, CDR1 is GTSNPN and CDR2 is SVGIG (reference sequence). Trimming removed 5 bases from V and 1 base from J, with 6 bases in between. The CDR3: CAWGQSNQPQHF. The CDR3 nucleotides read TGTGCCTGGGGACAGAGCAATCAGCCCCAGCATTTT.

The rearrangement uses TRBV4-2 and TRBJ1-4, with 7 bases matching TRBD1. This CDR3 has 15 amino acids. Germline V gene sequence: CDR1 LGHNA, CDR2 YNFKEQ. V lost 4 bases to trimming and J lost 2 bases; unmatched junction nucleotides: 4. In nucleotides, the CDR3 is TGTGCCAGCAGCCGTACAGGGGCCACTAATGAAAAACTGTTTTTT. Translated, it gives CASSRTGATNEKLFF.

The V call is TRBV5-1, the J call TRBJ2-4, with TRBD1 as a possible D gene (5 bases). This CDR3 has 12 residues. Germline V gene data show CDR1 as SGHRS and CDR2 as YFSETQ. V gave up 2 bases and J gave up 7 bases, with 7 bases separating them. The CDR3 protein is CASSFQGNIQYF. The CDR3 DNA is TGCGCCAGCAGCTTCCAGGGTAACATTCAGTACTTC.